This TCR beta chain was obtained from a study of blood T cell repertoires in COVID-19. Looking at the study overall: Acute and convalescent COVID-19 specimens originated in the United States, Italy and Spain. PBMCs, B-cell-depleted T cells, or T cells were the source of the cDNA or gDNA that made up the material.

Per the germline V gene, CDR1 is MRHNA and CDR2 is SNTAGT. This CDR3 comprises 13 residues. V gave up 6 bases and J gave up 6 bases; unmatched junction bases: 3. Those who participated ranged in age from about 18 to 89 years and resided in around 22 US areas. Participants were placed into cohorts based on the clinical history they reported. Method: immunoSEQ multiplex PCR; TCRdb's copy keeps in-frame clones and lacks some. The data contain fewer than 250,000 clones, about 84% of them seen just once; the ten biggest clones take up 6.5% to 9%. What was sequenced was PBMCs or T cells enriched from blood (not recorded which). The sequence came from a woman between 35 and 50 years old with acute COVID-19. The rearrangement links TRBV6-4 to TRBJ2-2; 8 bases match TRBD1. CDR3 sequence reads: CASRGQAAGELFF. CDR3 in DNA: TGTGCCAGCAGGGGACAGGCGGCCGGGGAGCTGTTTTTT.